This TCR beta chain was captured in a study of T-cell reconstitution after alpha-beta-depleted transplantation in children listed by TCRdb under 2016. Study-level background: T-cell immune reconstitution after TCRalphabeta/CD19-depleted allogeneic hematopoietic cell transplantation in children was quantitatively tracked in the study by means of TCR repertoire profiling.

The CDR3 covers 15 residues, taking in both the cysteine and the phenylalanine. Only CDR3 DNA is held: 45 bases, read in frame from base 1. V is pared back by 0 bases and J by 5 bases, with 10 bases lying between the germline termini. CDR1 and CDR2 are drawn from the germline V gene: LGHNA, YSLEER. Ten or more counts support this clonotype. No antigen is known for it. No base-level quality is on record; no much larger clone is a single base apart. Libraries were made using PCR. The sequencing machine was an Illumina HiSeq 2500. TCR library preparation used molecular barcoding, with unique molecular identifiers applied to normalize quantification of the TCRbeta repertoire. The public reads were run again by TCRdb, first through fastp at Q25 and then through MiXCR, and only productive beta chains were kept. Identical CDR3 protein sequences are pooled into one entry, listed with their most common genes and DNA. For this sample the table gives 490,000 or so distinct CDR3 sequences, of which around 12% were detected only once. Clones ranked in the top ten supply roughly 5.4% of the sample.

The sample here was PBMCs from the stem cell graft donor, taken from the stem cell graft. The sequence joins TRBV4-3 to TRBJ2-2; no D gene can be assigned with confidence. This TCR derives from a human donor who donated a stem cell graft to a child with combined immunodeficiency. In nucleotides, the sequence is TGCGCCAGCAGCCAAGACAGATCAAATACCGGGGAGCTGTTTTTT. Translated, it gives CASSQDRSNTGELFF.